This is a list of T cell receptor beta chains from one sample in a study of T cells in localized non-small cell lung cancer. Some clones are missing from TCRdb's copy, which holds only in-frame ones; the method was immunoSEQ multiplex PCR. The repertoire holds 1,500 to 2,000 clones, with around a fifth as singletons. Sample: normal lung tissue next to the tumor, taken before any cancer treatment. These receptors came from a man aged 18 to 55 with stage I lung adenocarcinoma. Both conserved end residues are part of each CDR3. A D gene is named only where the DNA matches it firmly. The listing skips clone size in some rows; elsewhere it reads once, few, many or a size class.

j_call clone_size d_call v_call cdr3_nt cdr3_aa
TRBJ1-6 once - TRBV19 TGTGCCAGTACCTCCGGCCCTGGGGATTCACCCCTCCACTTT CASTSGPGDSPLHF
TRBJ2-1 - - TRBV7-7 TGTGCCAGCAGTGAAAAGAGGAGGTCCTACAATGAGCAGTTCTTC CASSEKRRSYNEQFF
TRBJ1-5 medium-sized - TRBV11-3 TGTGCCAGCTCGCCCCCCCCCAGGGAGGTTCATCAGCCCCAGCATTTT CASSPPPREVHQPQHF
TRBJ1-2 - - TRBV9 TGTGCCAGCAGCTTACGAGGCTATGGCTACACCTTC CASSLRGYGYTF
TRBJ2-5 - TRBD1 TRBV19 TGTGCCAGTACCCAACAGGGGACCCAAGGGACCCAGTACTTC CASTQQGTQGTQYF
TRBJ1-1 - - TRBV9 TGTGCCAGCAGCGTAGGAGGGGTCGAAAAGGTAACCTTT CASSVGGVEKVTF
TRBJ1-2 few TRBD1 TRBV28 TGTGCCAGCAGTTTAGGGACAGGGAATGGCTACACCTTC CASSLGTGNGYTF
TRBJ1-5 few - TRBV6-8 TGTGCCAGCAGTCGCGACAGTTATAGCAATCAGCCCCAGCATTTT CASSRDSYSNQPQHF
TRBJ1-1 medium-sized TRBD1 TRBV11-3 TGTGCCAGCAGCCCAGTAGGGGGCAGGGACGAAGCTTTCTTT CASSPVGGRDEAFF
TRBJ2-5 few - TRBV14 TGTGCCAGCAGCCAAGGCGGCGGGGCTAAACCTACCAAGACCCAGTACTTC CASSQGGGAKPTKTQYF
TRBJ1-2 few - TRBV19 TGTGCCAGTACCCAAGGGCCCTACTATGGCTACACCTTC CASTQGPYYGYTF
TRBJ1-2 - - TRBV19 TGTGCCAGTAGTCTCGGGCGGGGTTATGGCTACACCTTC CASSLGRGYGYTF
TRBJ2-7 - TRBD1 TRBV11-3 TGTGCCAGCAGCGCTCCGGGACAGAGCTCCTACGAGCAGTACTTC CASSAPGQSSYEQYF
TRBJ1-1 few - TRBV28 TGTGCCAGCAGTTTGCCCCTTTCCGGGACTGAAGAAGCTTTCTTT CASSLPLSGTEEAFF
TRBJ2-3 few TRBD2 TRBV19 TGTGCCAGTAAAGACCCGACTAGCTCCGGAGATACGCAGTATTTT CASKDPTSSGDTQYF
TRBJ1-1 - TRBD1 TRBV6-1 TGTGCCAGCAGTGAAGGAAGGGGGCTCGGCACTGAAGCTTTCTTT CASSEGRGLGTEAFF
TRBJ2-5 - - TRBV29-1 TGCAGCGTAGAAAGGGAGTTTCGGTACCAAGAGACCCAGTACTTC CSVEREFRYQETQYF
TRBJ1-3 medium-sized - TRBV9 TGTGCCAGCAGCGCTCCCTCCGGGTCTGGAAACACCATATATTTT CASSAPSGSGNTIYF
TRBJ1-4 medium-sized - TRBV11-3 TGTGCCAGCAGCTTAGGGGGAGTGGCAGAGCTTAATGAAAAACTGTTTTTT CASSLGGVAELNEKLFF
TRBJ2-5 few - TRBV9 TGTGCCAGCAGCGTAGACCCTAGGGGGGGAGAGACCCAGTACTTC CASSVDPRGGETQYF
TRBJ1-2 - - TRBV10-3 TGTGCCATCAGTGAGGGGCCGCAGGGCGACGACTATGGCTACACCTTC CAISEGPQGDDYGYTF
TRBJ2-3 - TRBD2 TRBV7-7 TGTGCCAGCAGCCCCCTTGGCGATCTAGCGGGGGGACTCACAGATACGCAGTATTTT CASSPLGDLAGGLTDTQYF
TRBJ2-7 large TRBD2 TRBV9 TGTGCCAGCCAGCCCGGACTAGCGGAGTACGAGCAGTACTTC CASQPGLAEYEQYF
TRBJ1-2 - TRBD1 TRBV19 TGTGCCAGTAGACCGGACAGGGCGGATGGCTATGGCTACACCTTC CASRPDRADGYGYTF
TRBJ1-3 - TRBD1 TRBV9 TGTGCCAGCAGTGATGGACAGGGGAACTCTGGAAACACCATATATTTT CASSDGQGNSGNTIYF
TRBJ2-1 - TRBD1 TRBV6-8 TGTGCCATCAGTTCCCCCGGGACAGCGTACAATGAGCAGTTCTTC CAISSPGTAYNEQFF
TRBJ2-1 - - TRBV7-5 TGTGCCAGCACCCTCGGGATTAGCTCCTACAATGAGCAGTTCTTC CASTLGISSYNEQFF
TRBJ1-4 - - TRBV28 TGTGCCAGCAGCCTCACACAGGGCTCACAGGAAAAACTGTTTTTT CASSLTQGSQEKLFF
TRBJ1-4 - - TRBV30 TGTGCCTGGAGTATTCCCAGAAATGAAAAACTGTTTTTT CAWSIPRNEKLFF
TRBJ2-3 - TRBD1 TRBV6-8 TGTGCCAGCAGCCCCGGACAGGTCTACACAGATACGCAGTATTTT CASSPGQVYTDTQYF
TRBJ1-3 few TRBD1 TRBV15 TGTGCCACCAGCAGAGACCGGGGACAGTACTCTGGAAACACCATATATTTT CATSRDRGQYSGNTIYF
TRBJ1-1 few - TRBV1 TGCGCCAGCAGCCATGCTAGGGGAAGGGACTGGAGTACTGAAGCTTTCTTT CASSHARGRDWSTEAFF
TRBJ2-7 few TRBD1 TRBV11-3 TGTGCCAGCAGCGGTACTCTGGGACGACAGGGGACGTACGAGCAGTACTTC CASSGTLGRQGTYEQYF
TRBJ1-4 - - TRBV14 TGTGCCAGCAGCCAAGTAGACACGGGAAAACTGTTTTTT CASSQVDTGKLFF
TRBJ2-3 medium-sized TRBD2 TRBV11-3 TGTGCCAGCAGCTTATGGGGAAGCGGGGCCACAGATACGCAGTATTTT CASSLWGSGATDTQYF
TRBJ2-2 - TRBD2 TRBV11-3 TGTGCCAGCAGCCCGGGACTAGCGGGGGGCAGAGGGGCCGGGGAGCTGTTTTTT CASSPGLAGGRGAGELFF
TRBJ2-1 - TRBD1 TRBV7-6 TGTGCCAGCAGCTTAGTAGGGACAGGGGGCTACAATGAGCAGTTCTTC CASSLVGTGGYNEQFF
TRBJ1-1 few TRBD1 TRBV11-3 TGTGCCAGCAGCTTAGAAAGGGGACAGTCGAACACTGAAGCTTTCTTT CASSLERGQSNTEAFF
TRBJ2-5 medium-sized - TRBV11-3 TGTGCCAGCAGCCCGTCCGTTACAGATTTTCAAGAGACCCAGTACTTC CASSPSVTDFQETQYF
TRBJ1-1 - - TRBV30 TGTGCTGGCGAGAGGAACACTGAAGCTTTCTTT CAGERNTEAFF
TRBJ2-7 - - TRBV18 TGTGCCAGCTCACCACTGGAGGGGCCGTCCTACGAGCAGTACTTC CASSPLEGPSYEQYF